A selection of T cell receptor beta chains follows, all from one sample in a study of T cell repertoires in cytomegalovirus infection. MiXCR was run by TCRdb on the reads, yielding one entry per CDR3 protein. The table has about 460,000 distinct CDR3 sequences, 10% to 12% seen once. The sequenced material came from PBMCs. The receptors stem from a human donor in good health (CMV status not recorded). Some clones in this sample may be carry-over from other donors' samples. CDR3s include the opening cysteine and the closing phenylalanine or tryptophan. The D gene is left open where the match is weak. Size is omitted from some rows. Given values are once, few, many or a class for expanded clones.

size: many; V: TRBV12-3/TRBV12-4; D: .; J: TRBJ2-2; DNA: TGTGCCGGGACATCAAGGACCGGGGAGCTGTTTTTT; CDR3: CAGTSRTGELFF
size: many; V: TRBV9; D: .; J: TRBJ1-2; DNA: TGTGCCAGCAGCGTCTGGGGGGACTATGGCTACACCTTC; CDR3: CASSVWGDYGYTF
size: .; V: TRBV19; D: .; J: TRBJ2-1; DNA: TGTGCCAGTAGCCGACAGGAAAGCAATGAGCAGTTCTTC; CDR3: CASSRQESNEQFF
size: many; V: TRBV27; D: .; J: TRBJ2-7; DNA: TGTGCCAGCAGTACGACAGGCCACTACGAGCAGTACTTC; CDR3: CASSTTGHYEQYF
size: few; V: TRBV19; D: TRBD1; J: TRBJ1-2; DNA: TGTGCCAGTAAAATAAGCCGGGACAGCCACTATGGCTACACCTTC; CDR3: CASKISRDSHYGYTF
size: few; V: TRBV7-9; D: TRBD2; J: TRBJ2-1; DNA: TGTGCCAGCAGTCTTCCGGGGGGGGGCCGCAATGAGCAGTTCTTC; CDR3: CASSLPGGGRNEQFF
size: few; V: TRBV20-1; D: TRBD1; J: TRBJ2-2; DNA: TGCATAGGACAGGGGAGGTTCGGGGAGCTGTTTTTT; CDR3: CIGQGRFGELFF
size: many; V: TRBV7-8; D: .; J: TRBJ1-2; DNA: TGTGCCAGCAGCCAGAGGTACGAATCTAGTGGCTACACCTTC; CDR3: CASSQRYESSGYTF
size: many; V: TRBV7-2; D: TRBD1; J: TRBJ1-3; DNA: TGTGCCAGCAGCTTTAGGGGGACAGGGTCTGGAAACACCATATATTTT; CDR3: CASSFRGTGSGNTIYF
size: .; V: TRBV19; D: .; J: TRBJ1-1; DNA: TGTGCCAGTAGTAGGGCCCATTTCCACAGGGCTGAAGCTTTCTTT; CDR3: CASSRAHFHRAEAFF
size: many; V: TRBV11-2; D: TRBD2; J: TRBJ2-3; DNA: TGTGCCAGCAGCTTAGTTGGTAGCGGGGGTAGGGGTACGCAGTATTTT; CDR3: CASSLVGSGGRGTQYF
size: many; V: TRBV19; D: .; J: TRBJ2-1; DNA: TGTGCCAGTAGTTCCCGGACTAATCCCAATGAGCAGTTCTTC; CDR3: CASSSRTNPNEQFF
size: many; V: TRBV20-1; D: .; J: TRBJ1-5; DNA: TGCAGTGCTAGTGCCTGGGCATCCTCCAATCAGCCCCAGCATTTT; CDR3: CSASAWASSNQPQHF
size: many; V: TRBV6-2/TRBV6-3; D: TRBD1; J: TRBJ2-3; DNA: TGTGCCAGCATTAAAGGGACAGGACAAGATACGCAGTATTTT; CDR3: CASIKGTGQDTQYF
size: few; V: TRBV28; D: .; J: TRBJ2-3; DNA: TGTGCCAGCACCACGGTTACAGATACGCAGTATTTT; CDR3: CASTTVTDTQYF
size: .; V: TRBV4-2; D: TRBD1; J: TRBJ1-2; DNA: TGTGCCAGCAGCCAAGATTCGGGGACAGGGACAACTAACTATGGCTACACCTTC; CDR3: CASSQDSGTGTTNYGYTF
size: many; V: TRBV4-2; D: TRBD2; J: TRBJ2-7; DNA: TGTGCCAGCAGCCAACGAACTAGCGGGAGGACCTACGAGCAGTACTTC; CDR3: CASSQRTSGRTYEQYF
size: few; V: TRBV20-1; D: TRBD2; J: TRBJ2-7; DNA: TGCAGCCCCTATTCCCCGGGACTAGCGGGAGCGGGCTACGAGCAGTACTTC; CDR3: CSPYSPGLAGAGYEQYF
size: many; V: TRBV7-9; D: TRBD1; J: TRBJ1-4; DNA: TGTGCCAGCAGCGCCAGGACAGGGGGTTATGAAAAACTGTTTTTT; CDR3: CASSARTGGYEKLFF
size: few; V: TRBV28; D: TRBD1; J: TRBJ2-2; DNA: TGTGCCAGCATTCCGGGACAGCGGTTCGGGGAGCTGTTTTTT; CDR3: CASIPGQRFGELFF
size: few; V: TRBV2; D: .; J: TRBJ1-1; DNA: TGTGCCAGCAGGCTGACCAGGGAAACTGAAGCTTTCTTT; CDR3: CASRLTRETEAFF
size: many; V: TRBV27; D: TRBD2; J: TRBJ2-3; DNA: TGTGCCAGCAGACCTTTAAGCGGGACTAGCACAGATACGCAGTATTTT; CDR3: CASRPLSGTSTDTQYF
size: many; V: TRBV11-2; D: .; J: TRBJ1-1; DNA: TGTGCCAGCACACAATGGAGGGACCTCAAGAACACTGAAGCTTTCTTT; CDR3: CASTQWRDLKNTEAFF
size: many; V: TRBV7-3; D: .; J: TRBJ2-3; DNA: TGTGCCAGCAGCTTAACCCATCGGGCGGGGACTAGCACAGATACGCAGTATTTT; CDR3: CASSLTHRAGTSTDTQYF